One and the same sample provided the 24 T cell receptor beta chains below, sequenced in a study of T cell responses to AZD1222 COVID-19 vaccine. TCRdb's table, derived via immunoSEQ multiplex PCR, lists solely in-frame clones and lacks some. The sample holds approximately 140,000 clones, more than 85% seen once. The sample was peripheral blood, taken 28 days after the second AZD1222 dose. Receptors were obtained from an adult who received the AZD1222 COVID-19 vaccine.

The J gene is TRBJ2-5, the V gene TRBV3-1 (or the pseudogene TRBV3-2), with D unclear. There are 12 residues in the CDR3. Germline CDR1 is LGHDT and CDR2 is YNNKEL (reference sequence). Trimming left V 1 base short and J 2 bases short, with 2 bases between. The CDR3 here is CASSQAQETQYF. The CDR3 DNA reads TGTGCCAGCAGCCAAGCGCAAGAGACCCAGTACTTC.

The V and J genes are TRBV5-1 and TRBJ1-5, with TRBD1 identical over 8 bases. There are 15 residues in the CDR3. Germline V CDR1 and CDR2: SGHRS, YFSETQ. J gave up 5 bases and V 4 bases, and 8 bases lay outside the gene matches. CDR3 protein: CASSLQGARDQPQHF. The CDR3, as DNA: TGCGCCAGCAGCCTTCAGGGGGCGCGGGATCAGCCCCAGCATTTT. Based on the CDR3 plus reference TRBV5-1 and TRBJ1-5, the full variable domain is KAGVTQTPRYLIKTRGQQVTLSCSPISGHRSVSWYQQTPGQGLQFLFEYFSETQRNKGNFPGRFSGRQFSNSRSEMNVSTLELGDSALYLCASSLQGARDQPQHFGDGTRLSIL.

The rearrangement links TRBV28 to TRBJ2-3, with 14 bases lining up with TRBD2. The J segment lost 5 bases and the V segment lost 7 bases, leaving 8 bases of the junction unmatched. The germline CDR1 and CDR2 sequences are MDHEN and SYDVKM. The CDR3 extends over 16 amino acids. As DNA, the CDR3 is TGTGCCAGCACCCCGACTAGCGGGAGGGCCATAGATACGCAGTATTTT. Translating it yields CASTPTSGRAIDTQYF.

The rearrangement joins TRBV18 to TRBJ2-7; D unclear. The CDR3 length is 14 residues. V was clipped by 2 bases and J by 0 bases, with 8 bases between them. Germline V gene sequence: CDR1 KGHSH, CDR2 LQKENI. CDR3 sequence: CASSPNRGSYEQYF. The CDR3 DNA follows: TGTGCCAGCTCACCAAATAGAGGCTCCTACGAGCAGTACTTC.

J is TRBJ1-2 and V is TRBV4-3; 11 nucleotides match TRBD1. Germline-derived CDR1 and CDR2 are LGHNA and YSLEER. The V and J ends lost 4 bases and 4 bases, in that order; junction bases with no gene match: 5. The CDR3 is 15 residues long. The CDR3 DNA is TGCGCCAGCAGCCTCGGACAGGGGGCTTCCTATGGCTACACCTTC. This translates into CASSLGQGASYGYTF.

The rearrangement joins TRBV5-4 to TRBJ1-5; a possible D gene is TRBD1 (6 bases). The germline V gene has CDR1 SGHNT and CDR2 YYREEE (reference sequence). V gave up 0 bases and J gave up 2 bases, with 12 bases separating them. CDR3 length: 16 residues. CDR3 protein: CASSLGGGGRNQPQHF. The CDR3 DNA reads TGTGCCAGCAGCTTGGGGGGTGGGGGCCGCAATCAGCCCCAGCATTTT.

The chain combines TRBV2 with TRBJ2-5; 12 positions agree with TRBD2. CDR3 size: 15 residues. CDR1 is SNHLY and CDR2 is FYNNEI in the germline V gene. The ends lost 5 bases at V and 1 base at J; junction bases unmatched: 2. CDR3 sequence: CASSWTSGTQETQYF. Written as DNA, the CDR3 is TGTGCCAGCAGTTGGACTAGCGGGACCCAAGAGACCCAGTACTTC.

The CDR3 DNA reads as TGTGCCAGCAGCAAACTGGTTGCTAACACCGGGGAGCTGTTTTTT. This gives the protein CASSKLVANTGELFF. The chain uses TRBV6-5 and TRBJ2-2; D ambiguous. The CDR3 extends over 15 amino acids. Germline assignment: CDR1 MNHEY and CDR2 SVGAGI. V lost 6 bases and J lost 2, with 13 bases in between.

This clone was detected a few times. V gene TRBV5-1 combines with J gene TRBJ2-7; TRBD1 agrees at 11 bases. The CDR3 contains 14 residues. Trimming took 4 bases from V and 7 from J; bases not matched to a gene: 7. Germline CDR1 is SGHRS and CDR2 is YFSETQ. The CDR3 sequence is CASSVGQGAREQYF. The CDR3 nucleotides read TGCGCCAGCAGCGTCGGACAGGGGGCGCGGGAGCAGTACTTC.

This clone is a singleton in its sample. This may be a read error: a much more frequent sequence differs by one nucleotide. This chain connects TRBV27 to TRBJ1-1; no reliable D call. V shed 6 bases and J shed 1 base, with 3 bases lying between them. The germline V gene encodes CDR1 MNHEY and CDR2 SMNVEV (reference sequence). This CDR3 is built from 11 residues. The CDR3 reads CASSRNTEAFF. For the CDR3, the DNA is TGTGCCAGCAGCCGGAACACTGAAGCTTTCTTT.

With respect to this clone: This CDR3 is also generated by other DNA sequences in the sample. The V gene is TRBV27, the J gene TRBJ1-5; 7 bases line up with TRBD1. Germline loops: CDR1 MNHEY, CDR2 SMNVEV (reference sequence). The CDR3 contains 15 residues. With V trimmed by 2 bases and J by 0 bases, 1 base remained unmatched. Here the CDR3 DNA reads TGTGCCAGCAGTTTAACAGGGGATAGCAATCAGCCCCAGCATTTT. Amino acids: CASSLTGDSNQPQHF.

The gene calls are TRBV11-3 and TRBJ2-2, with 8 bases that match TRBD2. The germline gives CDR1 SGHNT, CDR2 YENEEA. This CDR3 has 17 amino acids. The V gene end was trimmed by 5 bases and the J gene end by 1 base; junction bases not matched to a gene: 9. CDR3 in DNA: TGTGCCAGCAGCCCGCCAGCGGGGGCAAAGAACACCGGGGAGCTGTTTTTT. The encoded protein is CASSPPAGAKNTGELFF.

The CDR3: CASNPGTSAYEQYF. The CDR3 DNA reads TGTGCCAGCAACCCCGGGACTAGCGCGTACGAGCAGTACTTC. The chain joins TRBV10-3 to TRBJ2-7, with 10 nucleotides matching TRBD2. The CDR3 covers 14 residues. Germline lookup yields CDR1 ENHRY and CDR2 SYGVKD. Germline trimming cut 10 bases from V and 4 bases from J; bases unmatched to any gene: 10.

The rearrangement joins TRBV19 to TRBJ1-6; weak D call: TRBD1 (6 bases). V was pared by 3 bases and J by 7 bases, with 13 bases between. Germline V CDR1 and CDR2: LNHDA, SQIVND (reference sequence). There are 15 residues in the CDR3. The CDR3 reads CASSILDSINSPLHF. The CDR3 coding sequence is TGTGCCAGTAGTATTTTGGACAGTATCAATTCACCCCTCCACTTT.

V usage is TRBV12-5 and J usage is TRBJ2-6; possible D gene TRBD1, 5 bases. V was shortened by 0 bases and J by 1 base, with 13 bases between the two germline ends. This CDR3 is built from 18 residues. Germline V gene data show CDR1 as LGHNT and CDR2 as FRNRAP. CDR3 sequence: CASGLVGDQGSGANVLTF. Here the CDR3 DNA reads TGTGCTAGTGGTTTGGTAGGGGATCAGGGATCTGGGGCCAACGTCCTGACTTTC.

V usage is TRBV7-2 and J usage is TRBJ2-7; D might be TRBD2 (7 bases). Between the trimmed V and J ends, which lost 5 bases and 9 bases, there was a span of 23 bases. Germline CDR1 SGHTA, CDR2 FQGNSA. CDR3 length: 15 amino acids. The CDR3 spells CASSPRGGGLRGQYF. The CDR3 region has the DNA TGTGCCAGCAGCCCTCGAGGGGGGGGACTACGAGGGCAGTACTTC.

This chain joins TRBV29-1 and TRBJ2-1; 12 bases are shared with TRBD2. Trimming cost V 4 bases and J 7 bases; bases outside gene matches: 8. The CDR3 length is 15 residues. CDR1 and CDR2 from the germline V gene are SQVTM and ANQGSEA. CDR3 nucleotide sequence: TGCAGCGTTGTCCCTAGCGGGAGGGCCGGTAATGAGCAGTTCTTC. This codes for CSVVPSGRAGNEQFF.

This clone was picked up one time. The rearrangement uses TRBV30 and TRBJ2-1, with 14 bases matching TRBD2. From germline, CDR1 is GTSNPN and CDR2 SVGIG (reference sequence). The CDR3 sequence is 18 residues long. The ends lost 0 bases at V and 10 bases at J; junction bases unmatched: 14. The CDR3 sequence: CAWSVRPEGLAGGGEQFF. The DNA of the CDR3 is TGTGCCTGGAGTGTACGCCCTGAAGGACTAGCGGGAGGTGGCGAGCAGTTCTTC. Drawing the rest from reference TRBV30 and TRBJ2-1, the complete variable domain is SQTIHQWPATLVQPVGSPLSLECTVEGTSNPNLYWYRQAAGRGLQLLFYSVGIGQISSEVPQNLSASRPQDRQFILSSKKLLLSDSGFYLCAWSVRPEGLAGGGEQFFGPGTRLTVL.

The chain uses TRBV5-1 and TRBJ2-4; D might be TRBD2 (6 bases). The ends were cut back, 4 bases at V and 8 bases at J, with 10 bases in the middle. This CDR3 spans 12 amino acids. Germline V gene lookup returns CDR1 SGHRS and CDR2 YFSETQ. As DNA, the CDR3 is TGCGCCAGCAGCCCGGGACTGGACATTCAGTACTTC. Encoded protein: CASSPGLDIQYF. Full variable domain (missing parts from reference TRBV5-1 and TRBJ2-4): KAGVTQTPRYLIKTRGQQVTLSCSPISGHRSVSWYQQTPGQGLQFLFEYFSETQRNKGNFPGRFSGRQFSNSRSEMNVSTLELGDSALYLCASSPGLDIQYFGAGTRLSVL.

The chain employs TRBV28 and TRBJ2-2; perhaps TRBD1 as D (5 bases). V gave up 7 bases and J gave up 7 bases, with 16 bases separating them. The germline V gene has CDR1 MDHEN and CDR2 SYDVKM. The CDR3 covers 14 residues. Here the CDR3 reads CASKVGLGHGELFF. CDR3 sequence (DNA): TGTGCCAGCAAAGTGGGATTAGGACACGGGGAGCTGTTTTTT.

The genes are TRBV30 and TRBJ2-3; 11 nucleotides line up with TRBD2. The trim removed 5 bases at V and 5 bases at J, leaving 21 bases unmatched. Germline V gene lookup returns CDR1 GTSNPN and CDR2 SVGIG (reference sequence). This CDR3 has 19 residues. The CDR3 DNA reads TGTGCCTGGTCCTTTACCTGGGGATTGACTAGCGGGGTTTTAGATACGCAGTATTTT. This sequence encodes CAWSFTWGLTSGVLDTQYF. Supplemented by reference TRBV30 and TRBJ2-3, the full variable domain reads SQTIHQWPATLVQPVGSPLSLECTVEGTSNPNLYWYRQAAGRGLQLLFYSVGIGQISSEVPQNLSASRPQDRQFILSSKKLLLSDSGFYLCAWSFTWGLTSGVLDTQYFGPGTRLTVL.

The V call is TRBV5-1, the J call TRBJ1-3; D remains ambiguous. Germline CDR1 and CDR2: SGHRS and YFSETQ. There are 14 residues in the CDR3. V was clipped by 5 bases and J by 0 bases, with 9 bases between them. The CDR3 sequence is CASRSQASGNTIYF. CDR3 in DNA: TGCGCCAGCAGGTCCCAGGCCTCTGGAAACACCATATATTTT.

The genes are TRBV28 and TRBJ2-7; 8 bases agree with TRBD2. In germline, CDR1 is MDHEN, CDR2 SYDVKM. CDR3 length: 15 amino acids. The V gene end was trimmed by 7 bases and the J gene end by 0 bases; junction bases not matched to a gene: 8. In DNA, the CDR3 is TGTGCCAGCATTCGAGGGGCGGGAGGCTCCTACGAGCAGTACTTC. The encoded protein is CASIRGAGGSYEQYF.

Worth noting for this clone: One junction end does not reproduce the germline sequence, and a read error may be involved. The V gene is TRBV7-2, the J gene TRBJ2-3; 8 bases match TRBD2. The CDR3 spans 16 residues. The germline V gene has CDR1 SGHTA and CDR2 FQGNSA. The CDR3 DNA follows: TGTGCCAGCCACGGGGGGGCGGGAGGAGGCACACATACGCAGTATTTT. Protein product: CASHGGAGGGTHTQYF.